The entry below describes one TCR beta chain. After removal of 5 bases from V and 6 bases from J, the junction contained 9 bases not matched to a gene. The CDR3 is made up of 15 amino acids. Germline CDR1 reads MDHEN; CDR2 reads SYDVKM. The sample comes from a study of T cell changes during pregnancy in multiple sclerosis. Assay used: immunoSEQ multiplex PCR; TCRdb lists only in-frame clones, some missing. The sample shows about 38,000 clones, more than 70% of them seen only once. The source material was CD8+ T cells from peripheral blood mononuclear cells, sampled in the third trimester of pregnancy. The J gene is TRBJ1-4, the V gene TRBV28; TRBD1 aligns across 7 bases. This clonotype was obtained from a female donor with multiple sclerosis, enrolled in a pregnancy study. The CDR3 region has the DNA TGTGCCAGCAGTCCAACACCGGGACAGCATGAAAAACTGTTTTTT. Residues: CASSPTPGQHEKLFF.